One and the same sample provided the 20 T cell receptor beta chains below, sequenced in a study of blood T cells in healthy people across ages. A second PCR, run for about 6 to 11 cycles, used a sample-barcoded 5' primer plus a J-beta primer mix. Each CDR3 protein is one row after TCRdb ran MiXCR on the 5' RACE reads. Here the sample spans approximately 850,000 distinct CDR3 sequences, around 45% being singletons. The source material was blood. The receptor set was obtained from a man in his fifties or sixties in good health.

The gene calls are TRBV20-1 and TRBJ2-4, with D perhaps assigned TRBD1 or TRBD2 (5 bases each). The CDR3 runs 17 residues. Deletions cut 5 bases from V and 1 base from J, with 21 bases between. Germline-derived CDR1 and CDR2 are DFQATT and SNEGSKA (reference sequence). CDR3 region: CSAANRDGVAAKNIQYF. The CDR3 DNA sequence: TGCAGTGCTGCTAACCGGGACGGAGTTGCGGCCAAAAACATTCAGTACTTC.

Turning to this clonotype: A much larger clone differs by one base, so this may be a read error. This chain links TRBV13 with TRBJ2-5; 7 positions match TRBD1. The CDR3 runs to 16 residues. Trimming took 5 bases from V and 11 from J; bases not matched to a gene: 20. Germline V gene data show CDR1 as PRHDT and CDR2 as FYEKMQ (reference sequence). The CDR3 DNA reads as TGTGCCAGCAGCCCCAGCCGAGACAGGGATAACAATGAGCAGTACTTC. Its translation is CASSPSRDRDNNEQYF.

This clonotype was recorded a few times. The V and J genes are TRBV5-1 and TRBJ2-1, with 16 bases aligning to TRBD2. The CDR3 loop spans 17 amino acids. The germline V gene has CDR1 SGHRS and CDR2 YFSETQ. V lost 4 bases, J lost 5 bases, and 6 bases stayed unmatched. CDR3 amino acids: CASSRGLAGGRDNEQFF. The DNA for the CDR3 is TGCGCCAGCAGCCGGGGACTAGCGGGGGGGCGGGACAATGAGCAGTTCTTC.

The rearrangement links TRBV24-1 to TRBJ2-3; a weak D match, TRBD2 (6 bases). This CDR3 spans 14 amino acids. Germline V gene data show CDR1 as KGHDR and CDR2 as SFDVKD. With 3 bases removed from V and 3 bases from J, the gap between germline ends came to 9 bases. This CDR3 reads CATSDPRGTDTQYF. The CDR3 DNA is TGTGCCACCAGTGATCCGCGGGGTACAGATACGCAGTATTTT.

The genes are TRBV20-1 and TRBJ2-1, with 11 bases aligning to TRBD2. The germline V gene has CDR1 DFQATT and CDR2 SNEGSKA (reference sequence). V trimming: 6 bases; J trimming: 4 bases; junction bases outside the gene matches: 20. This CDR3 spans 19 amino acids. This chain's CDR3 is CSAPPTSGGPPGPYNEQFF. Here the CDR3 DNA reads TGCAGTGCCCCCCCTACTAGCGGGGGCCCACCTGGACCGTACAATGAGCAGTTCTTC.

V and J are TRBV7-2 and TRBJ2-6; no reliable D call. V was cut by 2 bases and J by 2 bases, with 10 bases left in between. The CDR3 loop spans 16 amino acids. From germline, CDR1 is SGHTA and CDR2 FQGNSA. In DNA, the CDR3 is TGTGCCAGCAGCTTATACGTGGGTACTGGGGCCAACGTCCTGACTTTC. Translated: CASSLYVGTGANVLTF. The whole variable domain, remainder taken from reference TRBV7-2 and TRBJ2-6, is GAGVSQSPSNKVTEKGKDVELRCDPISGHTALYWYRQSLGQGLEFLIYFQGNSAPDKSGLPSDRFSAERTGGSVSTLTIQRTQQEDSAVYLCASSLYVGTGANVLTFGAGSRLTVL.

The chain is built from TRBV5-8 and TRBJ2-1; no clear D. Germline V CDR1 and CDR2: SGHTS, YDEGEE. CDR3 length: 14 amino acids. The germline V and J ends were trimmed by 0 bases and 15 bases, with 19 bases remaining between them. CDR3 DNA sequence: TGTGCCAGCAGCTTGGACCAAGGTTCACCCAAAAGGTTCTTC. It specifies CASSLDQGSPKRFF.

The chain carries TRBV2 and TRBJ2-2; unclear D gene. V lost 6 bases and J 7 bases, leaving 6 bases between the germline ends. Germline V gene lookup returns CDR1 SNHLY and CDR2 FYNNEI. CDR3 length: 11 residues. CDR3 residues: CASRTGGELFF. The CDR3 DNA is TGTGCCAGCAGGACGGGCGGGGAGCTGTTTTTT.

J is TRBJ1-3 and V is TRBV19; D remains unclear. The CDR3 is made up of 13 amino acids. V lost 8 bases and J lost 5, with 13 bases in between. The V gene's germline CDR1 is LNHDA and CDR2 SQIVND (reference sequence). CDR3 nucleotide sequence: TGTGCCAGTGCTGGAGGTTCTCGAAACACCATATATTTT. Residues: CASAGGSRNTIYF.

This clonotype came up many times. The gene calls are TRBV12-3 or TRBV12-4 and TRBJ2-6, with D tentatively TRBD1 (5 bases). The CDR3 consists of 15 residues. Trimming removed 6 bases from V and 2 bases from J, with 11 bases in between. The CDR3, as DNA: TGTGCCAGCAGAGGCAGGGTAGCTGGGGCCAACGTCCTGACTTTC. It codes for CASRGRVAGANVLTF.

Concerning this clonotype itself: At one end, the junction sequence differs from germline, possibly due to a read error. The chain recombines TRBV5-1 with TRBJ1-6, with D unresolved. There are 14 residues in the CDR3. Germline V gene data show CDR1 as SGHRS and CDR2 as YFSETQ. CDR3 region: CAGSPQDERSPLHF. CDR3 nucleotides: TGCGCCGGCAGCCCGCAGGACGAACGATCACCCCTCCACTTT.

The table lists this clonotype with a few counts. The chain combines TRBV9 with TRBJ2-7; 7 bases are shared with TRBD1. The length of the CDR3 is 15 residues. Germline V lookup: CDR1 SGDLS, CDR2 YYNGEE. Trimming took 4 bases from V and 0 from J; bases not matched to a gene: 7. In nucleotides, the CDR3 is TGTGCCAGCAGCCTAACAGGGGACCACTCCTACGAGCAGTACTTC. Its protein is CASSLTGDHSYEQYF.

CDR3 sequence (DNA): TGTGCCAGCAGCCCCCGACCAGAGAACAATGAGCAGTTCTTC. Translated, it gives CASSPRPENNEQFF. The rearrangement uses TRBV7-9 and TRBJ2-1; no reliable D call. Germline CDR1 and CDR2: SEHNR and FQNEAQ (reference sequence). The CDR3 is 14 residues long. Trimming shortened V by 5 bases and J by 5 bases, and 13 bases separated the two germline ends.

A few counts support this clonotype. The V and J genes are TRBV29-1 and TRBJ1-2; D uncertain. CDR3 length equals 9 residues. Trimming stripped 7 bases from V and 6 bases from J, with 6 bases between. CDR1 SQVTM and CDR2 ANQGSEA come from the germline V gene. The CDR3 nucleotides are TGCAGCGACAGCAATGGCTACACCTTC. Translation gives CSDSNGYTF.

This clonotype turned up a few times. CDR3 residues: CASSLAGSDGYTF. In DNA form, the CDR3 reads TGTGCCAGCAGCTTAGCGGGGTCGGATGGCTACACCTTC. The rearrangement links TRBV7-9 to TRBJ1-2, with D uncertain. Germline V gene data show CDR1 as SEHNR and CDR2 as FQNEAQ (reference sequence). This CDR3 contains 13 residues. Trimming cost V 0 bases and J 6 bases, with 8 bases left between them.

This clonotype was seen only a few times. This sequence joins TRBV28 and TRBJ2-3; 9 positions agree with TRBD2. Trimming cost V 7 bases and J 3 bases; bases outside gene matches: 8. The germline V gene has CDR1 MDHEN and CDR2 SYDVKM. The CDR3 loop spans 15 amino acids. CDR3 sequence (DNA): TGTGCCAGCAACACAGCGGGGGGAATGACAGATACGCAGTATTTT. It yields the protein CASNTAGGMTDTQYF.

The CDR3 loop reads CASSPGTGGALATNEKLFF. As DNA, the CDR3 is TGTGCCAGCAGCCCGGGGACAGGCGGGGCCCTTGCAACTAATGAAAAACTGTTTTTT. V gene TRBV7-9 combines with J gene TRBJ1-4, with 8 positions matching TRBD1. With 5 bases clipped from V and 0 bases from J, the junction kept 14 bases outside the gene matches. This CDR3 has 19 residues. Germline-derived CDR1 and CDR2 are SEHNR and FQNEAQ (reference sequence).

The J gene is TRBJ1-1, the V gene TRBV14; TRBD1 might be the D (5 bases). Trimming shortened V by 1 base and J by 8 bases, and 11 bases separated the two germline ends. This CDR3 has 13 residues. Germline V CDR1 and CDR2: SGHDN, FVKESK. The CDR3 DNA follows: TGTGCCAGCAGCCAAGGGGCGAACAGGGAAGCTTTCTTT. It is translated as CASSQGANREAFF.

The chain couples TRBV21-1 to TRBJ1-6. TRBV21-1 is assigned pseudogene status. CDR3 length equals 14 residues. In DNA form, the CDR3 reads TGTGCCAGCAGCAAACTTGTTCTGGGATCACCCCTCCACTTT. As protein: CASSKLVLGSPLHF.

The chain recombines TRBV11-3 with TRBJ2-5; 7 positions agree with TRBD1. The J call could be wrong; TRBJ2-7 is a better fit for the DNA end. Germline V CDR1 and CDR2: SGHNT, YENEEA. The CDR3 runs to 14 residues. The CDR3 DNA sequence: TGTGCCAGCAGCCGAGGGGGCAGTGCCCACGAGCAGTACTTC. Translated, it gives CASSRGGSAHEQYF.